The T cell receptor (beta chain) under discussion was sequenced for a study of memory CD8 T cells in hepatitis C reinfection. Study as a whole: HCV reinfection: RNA-positive following two negative tests at least 60 days apart. Between 12 and 24 weeks after reinfection detection, late samples were drawn.

The CDR3 length is 12 residues. Trimming took 5 bases from V and 6 from J, leaving 7 bases between them. Germline V gene lookup returns CDR1 LNHDA and CDR2 SQIVND (reference sequence). Some clones are missing from TCRdb's copy, which holds only in-frame ones; the method was immunoSEQ multiplex PCR. Found here are approximately 46,000 clones, 89% of them singletons; the top ten hold under 0.9%. Time point indicated: late/post reinfection, 12 to 24 weeks after detection. Sorted cells were sequenced directly ex vivo without any in vitro expansion. At all three reinfection time points, viable CD3+ CD8+ CD45RO- cells from a couple of donors served as controls.

The chain is built from TRBV19 and TRBJ2-2, with unresolved D. This TCR derives from a man between 18 and 35 years old with hepatitis C virus infection. The sequencing sample was made of naive CD8+ T cells sorted from blood. The CDR3 bases are TGTGCCAGTAGTTTCATTTCCGGGGAGCTGTTTTTT. Its translation is CASSFISGELFF.